Listed below are T cell receptor beta chains from one sample, sequenced in a study of T-cell memory formation after mild COVID-19. TCRdb re-analysed the 5' RACE reads in MiXCR, keeping a single row per CDR3 protein. Seen here are approximately 250,000 distinct CDR3 sequences, 15% to 19% observed once, and the top ten hold approximately 2.1%. The sequenced material came from PBMCs or a T cell subset sorted from them (not recorded which). These receptor sequences come from an adult woman who had mild COVID-19 (a few samples of this study predate the infection). Cell type and time point are not known. Both conserved end residues are part of each CDR3. A D gene is named only where the DNA matches it firmly. Expanded clones are given a class, and other clones once, few, many or no size at all.

d_gene	j_gene	v_gene	abundance	len	CDR3nt	CDR3aa
.	TRBJ2-5	TRBV7-3	few	16	TGTGCCAGCAGCCTCGAAGGTTCCGGGATGGGAGGGACCCAGTACTTC	CASSLEGSGMGGTQYF
.	TRBJ2-5	TRBV12-3/TRBV12-4	.	15	TGTGCCAGCAGTCCCACGGACGGCTATGGAGAGACCCAGTACTTC	CASSPTDGYGETQYF
TRBD1	TRBJ1-2	TRBV29-1	.	14	TGCAGCGTTGCCTCGGGACAGGGATCTGGAGGCTACACCTTC	CSVASGQGSGGYTF
.	TRBJ2-3	TRBV6-5	many	16	TGTGCCAGCAGTTATGGGCGAGCGGCAGGCACAGATACGCAGTATTTT	CASSYGRAAGTDTQYF
TRBD2	TRBJ2-1	TRBV7-9	.	13	TGTGCCAGCAGCCCGCTAGCGGGAAGTGAGCAGTTCTTC	CASSPLAGSEQFF
.	TRBJ2-7	TRBV24-1	.	13	TGTGCCACCAGCCCAACAGGGACCTACGAGCAGTACTTC	CATSPTGTYEQYF
.	TRBJ2-2	TRBV5-1	.	14	TGCGCCAGCAGCTTGGCAGTGGACACCGGGGAGCTGTTTTTT	CASSLAVDTGELFF
TRBD2	TRBJ2-1	TRBV2	.	13	TGTGCCAGTGGGACTAGCCCCCTCAATGAGCAGTTCTTC	CASGTSPLNEQFF
TRBD2	TRBJ2-7	TRBV30	few	17	TGTGCCTGGAGTGTACTGGGTTTGAGCGGGAGGTCCTACGAGCAGTACTTC	CAWSVLGLSGRSYEQYF
.	TRBJ2-1	TRBV12-3/TRBV12-4	many	14	TGTGCCAGCAGTTCAAGGATTACGAACAATGAGCAGTTCTTC	CASSSRITNNEQFF
.	TRBJ2-7	TRBV5-1	few	15	TGCGCCAGCAGCTTGGTCCCGGGAGACTCCTACGAGCAGTACTTC	CASSLVPGDSYEQYF
TRBD1	TRBJ1-5	TRBV4-2	many	16	TGTGCCAGCAGCCCAGAGAGGACAGGGGTTTATCAGCCCCAGCATTTT	CASSPERTGVYQPQHF
TRBD1	TRBJ1-4	TRBV24-1	.	14	TGTGCCACCAGTGAGGGACAGGGAAGTGAAAAACTGTTTTTT	CATSEGQGSEKLFF
.	TRBJ2-1	TRBV7-2	.	13	TGTGCCAGCAGCTTAGCGGGGGTAAATGAGCAGTTCTTC	CASSLAGVNEQFF
TRBD1	TRBJ1-2	TRBV20-1	.	12	TGCAGTGCTGGGACAGGGGGCTATGGCTACACCTTC	CSAGTGGYGYTF
TRBD2	TRBJ2-6	TRBV12-3/TRBV12-4	.	19	TGTGCCAGCAGAGGGCTAGCGGGAGCCCCCCGCTCTGGGGCCAACGTCCTGACTTTC	CASRGLAGAPRSGANVLTF
.	TRBJ2-1	TRBV5-8	.	15	TGTGCCAGCAGCCACGGGATAGTTGGGTCCAATGAGCAGTTCTTC	CASSHGIVGSNEQFF
TRBD1	TRBJ1-1	TRBV5-5	.	14	TGTGCCAGCAGGTACCGGACAGGGTCCGGAGAAGCTTTCTTT	CASRYRTGSGEAFF
.	TRBJ2-7	TRBV12-3/TRBV12-4	many	14	TGCGCCAGCAGCTTCGGGCAAGGGTCCTACGAGCAGTACTTC	CASSFGQGSYEQYF
.	TRBJ1-2	TRBV6-6	.	13	TGTGCCAGCAGTTTCACCGGGATAAATGGCTACACCTTC	CASSFTGINGYTF
.	TRBJ1-5	TRBV3-1	.	14	TGTGCCAGCAGCCAATCGGGGGTCAATCAGCCCCAGCATTTT	CASSQSGVNQPQHF
.	TRBJ2-3	TRBV7-8	.	13	TGTGCCAGCAGCCCACTGCCTAAAGATACGCAGTATTTT	CASSPLPKDTQYF
.	TRBJ1-1	TRBV5-1	.	12	TGCGCCAGCAGCGACCCCGGGGGGAAGGCTTTCTTT	CASSDPGGKAFF
.	TRBJ1-2	TRBV20-1	.	13	TGCAGTGCTAGGGCCGGGATGAACTATGGCTACACCTTC	CSARAGMNYGYTF
TRBD1	TRBJ2-1	TRBV7-9	few	16	TGTGCCAGCAGCCAACTCGACAGGGGGCTTAACCATGAGCAGTTCTTC	CASSQLDRGLNHEQFF
.	TRBJ2-7	TRBV5-1	many	15	TGCGCCAGCAGCCTCGGGACGGGTAACTCCTACGAGCAGTACTTC	CASSLGTGNSYEQYF
.	TRBJ1-1	TRBV12-3/TRBV12-4	.	15	TGTGCCAGCAGTTTAGCTGGACAATTCGACACTGAAGCTTTCTTT	CASSLAGQFDTEAFF
.	TRBJ2-1	TRBV6-6	few	14	TGTGCCAGCAGTTCTCATAGCTCCTACAATGAGCAGTTCTTC	CASSSHSSYNEQFF
TRBD2	TRBJ2-3	TRBV5-1	many	17	TGCGCCAGCAGCTTGATGGAGAGGAGCGGGGGTAGCGATACGCAGTATTTT	CASSLMERSGGSDTQYF
.	TRBJ2-3	TRBV25-1	few	15	TGTGCCAGCAGGGTTTCTACCGGGAGCACAGATACGCAGTATTTT	CASRVSTGSTDTQYF
.	TRBJ2-1	TRBV5-4	.	13	TGTGCCAGCAGCTTGGAGGGCACGCGGGAGCAGTTCTTC	CASSLEGTREQFF
.	TRBJ1-2	TRBV9	few	13	TGTGCCAGCAGCGTAGTTGCGGACTATGGCTACACCTTC	CASSVVADYGYTF
.	TRBJ2-2	TRBV14	.	15	TGTGCCAGCAGCCAAGAAAGTTGGACCCCCGGGGAGCTGTTTTTT	CASSQESWTPGELFF
.	TRBJ2-4	TRBV12-3/TRBV12-4	.	15	TGTGCCAGCAGTGTATCCGGGATAGCCAAAAACATTCAGTACTTC	CASSVSGIAKNIQYF
.	TRBJ1-1	TRBV19	.	12	TGTGCCAGTAGTACCTGGGCAATCGGGGCTTTCTTT	CASSTWAIGAFF
.	TRBJ2-1	TRBV7-6	many	13	TGTGCCAGCAGCTTCCAGGGCTACAATGAGCAGTTCTTC	CASSFQGYNEQFF
TRBD2	TRBJ2-7	TRBV2	.	11	TGTGCCGGCCGCAGGGAGGGCGAGCAGTACTTC	CAGRREGEQYF
TRBD1	TRBJ1-2	TRBV2	few	12	TGTGCCAGCAGTAGACAGGGCAATGGCTACACCTTC	CASSRQGNGYTF
.	TRBJ2-5	TRBV5-1	.	13	TGCGCCAGTGCACCCCGGTTCGGGGAGACCCAGTACTTC	CASAPRFGETQYF
.	TRBJ2-1	TRBV5-1	few	16	TGCGCCAGCAGCTTGCAGGGGAGAGGGACCTACAATGAGCAGTTCTTC	CASSLQGRGTYNEQFF
.	TRBJ1-5	TRBV7-9	.	14	TGTGCCAGCAGCCCGTCGGACAGTCTTCAGCCCCAGCATTTT	CASSPSDSLQPQHF